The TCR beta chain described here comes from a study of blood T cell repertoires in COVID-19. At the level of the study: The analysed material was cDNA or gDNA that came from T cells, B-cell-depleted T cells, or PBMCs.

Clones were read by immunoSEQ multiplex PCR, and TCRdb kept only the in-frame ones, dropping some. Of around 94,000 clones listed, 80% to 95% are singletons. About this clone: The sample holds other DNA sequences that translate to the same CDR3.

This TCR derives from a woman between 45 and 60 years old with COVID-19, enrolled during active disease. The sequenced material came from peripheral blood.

The CDR3 protein is CAWSRDSGSGNTIYF. CDR3 coding DNA: TGTGCCTGGAGTCGGGACTCCGGCTCTGGAAACACCATATATTTT. J is TRBJ1-3 and V is TRBV30, with D tentatively TRBD1 (5 bases). There are 15 residues in the CDR3. Trimming took off 2 bases at V and 0 bases at J, with 11 bases between the two ends. The germline gives CDR1 GTSNPN, CDR2 SVGIG (reference sequence).